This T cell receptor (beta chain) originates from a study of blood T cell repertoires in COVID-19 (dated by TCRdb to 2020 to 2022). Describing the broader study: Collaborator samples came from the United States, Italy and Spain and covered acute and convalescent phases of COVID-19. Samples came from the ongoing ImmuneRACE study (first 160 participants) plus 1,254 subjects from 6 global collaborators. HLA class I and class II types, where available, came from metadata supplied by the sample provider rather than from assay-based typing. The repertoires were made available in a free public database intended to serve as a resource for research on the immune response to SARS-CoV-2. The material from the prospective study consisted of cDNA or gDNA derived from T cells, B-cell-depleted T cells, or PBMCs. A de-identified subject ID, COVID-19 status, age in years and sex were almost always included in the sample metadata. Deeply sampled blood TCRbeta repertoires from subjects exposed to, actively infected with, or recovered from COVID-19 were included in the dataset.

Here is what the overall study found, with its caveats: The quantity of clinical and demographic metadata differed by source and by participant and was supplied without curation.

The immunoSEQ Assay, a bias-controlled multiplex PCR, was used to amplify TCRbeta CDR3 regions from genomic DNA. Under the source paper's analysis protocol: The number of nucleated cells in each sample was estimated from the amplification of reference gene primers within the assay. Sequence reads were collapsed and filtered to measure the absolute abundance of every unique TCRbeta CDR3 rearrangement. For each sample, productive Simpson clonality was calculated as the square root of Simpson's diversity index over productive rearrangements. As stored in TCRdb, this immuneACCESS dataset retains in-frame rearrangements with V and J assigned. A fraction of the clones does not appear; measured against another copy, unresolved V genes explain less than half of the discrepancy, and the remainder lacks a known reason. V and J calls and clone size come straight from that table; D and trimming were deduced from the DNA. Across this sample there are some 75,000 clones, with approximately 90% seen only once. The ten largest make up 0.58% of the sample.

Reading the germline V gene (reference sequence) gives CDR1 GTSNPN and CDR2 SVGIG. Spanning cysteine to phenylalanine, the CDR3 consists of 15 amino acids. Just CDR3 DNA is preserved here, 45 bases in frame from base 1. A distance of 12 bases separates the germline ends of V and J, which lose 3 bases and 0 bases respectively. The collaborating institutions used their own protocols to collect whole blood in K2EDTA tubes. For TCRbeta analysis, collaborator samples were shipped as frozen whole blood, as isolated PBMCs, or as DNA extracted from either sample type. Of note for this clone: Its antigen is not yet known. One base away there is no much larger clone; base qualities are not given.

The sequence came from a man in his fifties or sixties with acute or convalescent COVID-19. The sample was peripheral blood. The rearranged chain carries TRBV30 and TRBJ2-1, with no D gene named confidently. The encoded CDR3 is CAWSLMRFSYNEQFF. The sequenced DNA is TGTGCCTGGAGCTTAATGCGGTTCTCCTACAATGAGCAGTTCTTC.